Reported below is one T cell receptor beta chain. Its antigen is undetermined. Profiled with immunoSEQ multiplex PCR; TCRdb holds only in-frame clones, not every one. The repertoire holds 120,000 or so clones, with roughly nine tenths as singletons. This record belongs to a study of cytomegalovirus exposure and HLA in healthy donors. V lost 8 bases, J lost 5 bases, and 15 bases lay in between. Germline V lookup: CDR1 SEHNR, CDR2 FQNEAQ (reference sequence). The CDR3 has 13 amino acids. Findings and limits, study-wide: Reports indicated that the classifier achieved high specificity and sensitivity in diagnosing cytomegalovirus status. Many donors shared some public TCRs, even though most TCR sequences were rare. In vitro work confirmed that three CMV-associated chains recognize CMV antigens.

Sequences were obtained from PBMCs. This chain connects TRBV7-9 to TRBJ1-1; D is possibly TRBD1 (6 bases). This clonotype originated in a young woman in good health and CMV-seronegative. The CDR3 loop reads CASASPGETEAFF. The CDR3, as DNA: TGTGCCAGCGCGTCACCAGGGGAAACTGAAGCTTTCTTT.